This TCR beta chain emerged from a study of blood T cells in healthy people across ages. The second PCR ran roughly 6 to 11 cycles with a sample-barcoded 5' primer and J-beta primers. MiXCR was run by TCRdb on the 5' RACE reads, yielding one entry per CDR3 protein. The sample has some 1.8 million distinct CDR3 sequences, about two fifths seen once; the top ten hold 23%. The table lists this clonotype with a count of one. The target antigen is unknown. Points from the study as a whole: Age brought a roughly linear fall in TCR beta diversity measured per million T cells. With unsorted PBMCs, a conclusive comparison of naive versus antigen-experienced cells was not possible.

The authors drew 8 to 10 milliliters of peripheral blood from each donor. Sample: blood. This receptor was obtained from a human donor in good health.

In nucleotides, the CDR3 is TGCAGTGCTAGGGTGGGGGCTAGCACAGATACGCAGTATTTT. This codes for CSARVGASTDTQYF. V is TRBV20-1 and J is TRBJ2-3, with D maybe TRBD1 (6 bases). Trimming took off 3 bases at V and 0 bases at J, with 10 bases between the two ends. The CDR3 has 14 amino acids. Germline CDR1 reads DFQATT; CDR2 reads SNEGSKA (reference sequence).